The 32 T cell receptor beta chains presented below share a single source sample, sequenced in a study of blood T cells in healthy people across ages. Then a second PCR, running roughly 7 to 11 cycles, was carried out with a sample-barcoded 5' primer and a J-beta primer mix. MiXCR, run by TCRdb on the 5' RACE reads, gives a single entry per CDR3 protein. The sample has over a million distinct CDR3 sequences; more than 40% are singletons. Sequencing was carried out using blood. The receptors come from a woman aged 60-70 years in good health.

This clonotype was detected only a few times. This rearrangement joins TRBV15 to TRBJ2-7, with TRBD2 identical over 9 bases. V lost 8 bases and J lost 2; bases outside the gene matches: 7. Germline V gene data show CDR1 as LNHNV and CDR2 as YYDKDF (reference sequence). The CDR3 covers 14 residues. CDR3 loop: CATEAGGFTYEQYF. The CDR3, as DNA: TGTGCCACCGAAGCGGGAGGATTCACCTACGAGCAGTACTTC.

The chain links TRBV28 to TRBJ1-2; no definite D call. There are 14 residues in the CDR3. The germline CDR1 and CDR2 sequences are MDHEN and SYDVKM. V lost 6 bases to trimming and J lost 5 bases, with 16 bases between them. As DNA, the CDR3 is TGTGCCAGCAGCCTTAACCGGCCTAGTTATGGCTACACCTTC. Its translation: CASSLNRPSYGYTF.

This chain uses TRBV29-1 with TRBJ1-2; 9 bases line up with TRBD1. The V and J ends lost 6 bases and 7 bases, in that order; junction bases with no gene match: 3. The CDR3 runs to 11 residues. Germline CDR1 SQVTM, CDR2 ANQGSEA. CDR3 nucleotides: TGCAGCGTACAGGGGGCGAGTGGCTACACCTTC. It encodes CSVQGASGYTF. The full variable domain, in which reference TRBV29-1 and TRBJ1-2 provide the parts outside the CDR3, is SAVISQKPSRDICQRGTSLTIQCQVDSQVTMMFWYRQQPGQSLTLIATANQGSEATYESGFVIDKFPISRPNLTFSTLTVSNMSPEDSSIYLCSVQGASGYTFGSGTRLTVV.

This clonotype has more than one count but fewer than ten. The chain uses TRBV7-9 and TRBJ1-6; 7 bases are shared with TRBD1. Trimming at V came to 5 bases and at J to 4 bases, leaving 5 bases not matched to a gene. CDR1 and CDR2 from the germline V gene are SEHNR and FQNEAQ (reference sequence). The CDR3 runs 15 residues. The CDR3 nucleotides are TGTGCCAGCAGCCCGGGGGGACAGTATAATTCACCCCTCCACTTT. Translating it yields CASSPGGQYNSPLHF.

With respect to this clonotype: A clone one base away is much larger, so this may be a read error. V usage is TRBV25-1 and J usage is TRBJ1-2, with a possible D match to TRBD1 (5 bases). The CDR3 runs to 13 residues. Germline lookup yields CDR1 MGHDK and CDR2 SYGVNS. The CDR3 sequence is CANSAGGNYGYTF. In DNA form, the CDR3 reads TGTGCCAACAGTGCGGGGGGTAACTATGGCTACACCTTC.

The rearrangement links TRBV28 to TRBJ1-4; D is possibly TRBD1 (5 bases). V lost 6 bases, J lost 4 bases, and 15 bases lay in between. Germline-derived CDR1 and CDR2 are MDHEN and SYDVKM. The CDR3 spans 15 residues. CDR3 sequence: CASSDLDSLNEKLFF. Here the CDR3 DNA reads TGTGCCAGCAGCGACCTAGACAGCCTTAATGAAAAACTGTTTTTT.

The chain combines TRBV20-1 with TRBJ2-7; the D gene is possibly TRBD2 (7 bases). Germline CDR1 reads DFQATT; CDR2 reads SNEGSKA (reference sequence). This CDR3 has 17 residues. V lost 0 bases and J 4 bases, leaving 22 bases between the germline ends. The CDR3 DNA is TGCAGTGCTAGAGATTTTCGAGGGAGGGGGTTGGGATACGAGCAGTACTTC. Amino acids: CSARDFRGRGLGYEQYF.

The table lists this clonotype with a few counts. The chain is built from TRBV20-1 and TRBJ2-3, with 8 bases matching TRBD1. Germline CDR1 and CDR2: DFQATT and SNEGSKA (reference sequence). Trimming at V came to 1 base and at J to 2 bases, leaving 2 bases not matched to a gene. The CDR3 has 14 residues. The CDR3 DNA follows: TGCAGTGCTAGAGGGACAGGGCTCACAGATACGCAGTATTTT. Encoded protein: CSARGTGLTDTQYF.

The chain uses TRBV6-5 and TRBJ2-7; D is unresolved. Trimming removed 3 bases from V and 7 bases from J, with 7 bases in between. Germline-derived CDR1 and CDR2 are MNHEY and SVGAGI. The CDR3 spans 11 residues. CDR3 bases: TGTGCCAGCAGTTATATTCCTGAGCAGTACTTC. Encoded protein: CASSYIPEQYF.

The chain recombines TRBV29-1 with TRBJ2-1, with 11 positions matching TRBD2. In germline, CDR1 is SQVTM, CDR2 ANQGSEA. This CDR3 is built from 16 residues. V was clipped by 3 bases and J by 7 bases; unmatched bases: 11. CDR3 nucleotides: TGCAGCGTTGACCGACCGACTAGCGGGAAGCTGAATGAGCAGTTCTTC. It translates to CSVDRPTSGKLNEQFF.

The rearrangement uses TRBV11-2 and TRBJ2-4, with 11 bases identical to TRBD1. The end of the DNA fits TRBJ2-7 better, so the J call may be wrong. This CDR3 region has 15 residues. Germline CDR1 and CDR2: SGHAT and FQNNGV. CDR3 sequence (DNA): TGTGCCAGCAGCTCCGGGACAGGGGGAATCCACGAGCAGTACTTC. Amino acids: CASSSGTGGIHEQYF.

The chain uses TRBV6-1 and TRBJ2-7; no clear D. V shed 2 bases and J shed 10 bases, with 18 bases lying between them. Germline V gene lookup returns CDR1 MNHNS and CDR2 SASEGT. This CDR3 spans 14 amino acids. CDR3 in amino acids: CASSELGLASTQYF. The DNA of the CDR3 is TGTGCCAGCAGTGAACTTGGATTGGCGAGTACCCAGTACTTC.

V and J are TRBV20-1 and TRBJ2-3, with 7 bases aligning to TRBD2. V shed 1 base, J shed 3 bases, and the junction held 19 bases outside the gene matches. The CDR3 runs 19 residues. CDR1 is DFQATT, CDR2 SNEGSKA, per germline (reference sequence). Here the CDR3 DNA reads TGCAGTGCTAGAGTACGACCCCCTGGCGGGAGAAGTTCTACAGATACGCAGTATTTT. Translated: CSARVRPPGGRSSTDTQYF.

This clonotype was counted a few times. The J gene is TRBJ2-5, the V gene TRBV12-3 or TRBV12-4; perhaps TRBD2 as D (6 bases). Deletions cut 6 bases from V and 5 bases from J, with 22 bases between. CDR3 length: 16 amino acids. The CDR3 loop is CASSFGWGERRETQYF. The CDR3 DNA reads as TGTGCCAGCAGCTTCGGTTGGGGGGAGCGAAGGGAGACCCAGTACTTC.

V and J are TRBV15 and TRBJ2-3; a weak D match, TRBD1 (6 bases). Trimming removed 0 bases from V and 6 bases from J, with 10 bases in between. Germline values: CDR1 LNHNV, CDR2 YYDKDF (reference sequence). CDR3 length: 14 amino acids. The CDR3 DNA reads TGTGCCACCAGCAGAGATAGAACAGGGGATACGCAGTATTTT. Protein product: CATSRDRTGDTQYF.

CDR3 residues: CSARDRDLFNEQFF. The CDR3 nucleotides are TGCAGTGCTAGAGACAGGGACTTATTCAATGAGCAGTTCTTC. The rearrangement links TRBV20-1 to TRBJ2-1; D may be TRBD2 (6 bases). The V end lost 0 bases, the J end lost 6 bases, and 12 bases lay between the germline ends. Per the germline V gene, CDR1 is DFQATT and CDR2 is SNEGSKA (reference sequence). The CDR3 is 14 amino acids.

V is TRBV2 and J is TRBJ2-5; 7 bases align to TRBD2. CDR1 is SNHLY and CDR2 is FYNNEI in the germline V gene. J was trimmed by 2 bases and V by 10 bases; bases with no gene match: 10. There are 14 residues in the CDR3. CDR3 bases: TGTGCCAACGAGGGCGCGGGAGTTCAAGAGACCCAGTACTTC. Its translation is CANEGAGVQETQYF.

In this sample, this clonotype turned up many times. A much larger clone sits a single nucleotide away, making a read error possible. The chain combines TRBV7-2 with TRBJ2-5; a possible D gene is TRBD2 (7 bases). CDR3 size: 15 residues. Germline CDR1 is SGHTA and CDR2 is FQGNSA. Trimming pared 4 bases from V and 4 bases from J, leaving 16 bases between. The CDR3 loop is CASSSVLGGRETQYF. The CDR3 region has the DNA TGTGCCAGCAGCTCAGTCCTGGGGGGGCGAGAGACCCAGTACTTC.

This clonotype was seen only once. The J gene is TRBJ1-2, the V gene TRBV2; unclear D gene. Trimming shortened V by 6 bases and J by 4 bases, and 15 bases separated the two germline ends. Germline V gene data show CDR1 as SNHLY and CDR2 as FYNNEI. The CDR3 sequence is 14 residues long. The CDR3 sequence: CASSAEVGSYGYTF. DNA for the CDR3: TGTGCCAGCAGCGCAGAAGTCGGTTCCTATGGCTACACCTTC.

This chain joins TRBV12-3 or TRBV12-4 and TRBJ2-2, with no clear D. The CDR3 loop spans 14 amino acids. The V end was cut by 10 bases, the J end by 1 base, with 13 bases between. The chain's CDR3 is CANNVGKNTGELFF. In DNA form, the CDR3 reads TGTGCCAACAACGTAGGGAAGAACACCGGGGAGCTGTTTTTT.

Regarding this clonotype: One end of the junction varies from germline; a read error may be responsible. This chain connects TRBV6-6 to TRBJ2-1, with 14 nucleotides matching TRBD2. The length of the CDR3 is 15 residues. Germline CDR1 reads MNHNY; CDR2 reads SVGAGI (reference sequence). CDR3: CASSYGTSGSYEQFF. The CDR3 DNA follows: TGTGCTAGCAGTTACGGGACTAGCGGGAGCTATGAGCAGTTCTTC.

Regarding this clonotype: This may stem from a read error, because a much larger clone lies one nucleotide away. This sequence joins TRBV20-1 and TRBJ2-1, with 7 bases identical to TRBD1. V shed 5 bases and J 8 bases; nucleotides not matched to a gene: 12. Per the germline V gene, CDR1 is DFQATT and CDR2 is SNEGSKA (reference sequence). This CDR3 comprises 14 residues. The CDR3 spells CSAPGTVNCDEQFF. CDR3 bases: TGCAGTGCTCCCGGGACAGTCAATTGCGATGAGCAGTTCTTC.

This chain joins TRBV6-5 and TRBJ2-7, with 9 nucleotides matching TRBD2. J was trimmed by 5 bases and V by 6 bases; bases with no gene match: 8. This CDR3 has 14 residues. Germline-derived CDR1 and CDR2 are MNHEY and SVGAGI. CDR3 DNA sequence: TGTGCCAGCAGCCCCGCCGGGACTAGCAACGAGCAGTACTTC. Encoded protein: CASSPAGTSNEQYF.

The V gene is TRBV25-1, the J gene TRBJ2-1; possible D gene TRBD2, 5 bases. CDR3 size: 12 residues. V was clipped by 10 bases and J by 6 bases, with 13 bases between them. Germline CDR1 MGHDK, CDR2 SYGVNS. The CDR3 region has the DNA TGTGCCACCGAAGGAGGCTCCAATGAGCAGTTCTTC. Protein product: CATEGGSNEQFF.

The J gene is TRBJ2-3, the V gene TRBV6-5; no clear D gene. Germline CDR1 reads MNHEY; CDR2 reads SVGAGI. This CDR3 comprises 16 residues. Trimming removed 0 bases from V and 0 bases from J, with 10 bases in between. CDR3 bases: TGTGCCAGCAGTTACTCCGGGCGGCCTAGCACAGATACGCAGTATTTT. Its protein is CASSYSGRPSTDTQYF.

Concerning this clonotype: The junction shows a germline mismatch at one end, possibly a read error. This sequence joins TRBV24-1 and TRBJ2-4, with a possible D match to TRBD2 (5 bases). CDR3 size: 19 residues. Germline CDR1 and CDR2: KGHDR and SFDVKD. The CDR3 DNA follows: TGTGACACCAGTGATTTGCGTTCGAACGGAGGACTAGCCAAAAACATTCAGTACTTC. Its protein is CDTSDLRSNGGLAKNIQYF.

This chain joins TRBV5-6 and TRBJ1-5; D uncertain. This CDR3 region has 16 residues. Germline-derived CDR1 and CDR2 are SGHDT and YYEEEE. Trimming cost V 4 bases and J 2 bases, with 16 bases left between them. CDR3 residues: CASSRTGRSGNQPQHF. The CDR3 bases are TGTGCCAGCAGCCGAACGGGTAGGAGCGGCAATCAGCCCCAGCATTTT.

This clonotype was counted a few times. The chain couples TRBV27 to TRBJ2-5; no definite D call. CDR1 and CDR2 (germline): MNHEY, SMNVEV (reference sequence). V gave up 6 bases and J gave up 4 bases, with 15 bases separating them. This CDR3 has 14 residues. Here the CDR3 DNA reads TGTGCCAGCAGCCCGCGTTGGATTTCAGAGACCCAGTACTTC. Protein product: CASSPRWISETQYF.

This clonotype has more than one count but fewer than ten. The chain has TRBV5-1 and TRBJ2-7; 8 positions match TRBD2. Germline assignment: CDR1 SGHRS and CDR2 YFSETQ. The CDR3 spans 15 residues. Trimming took 4 bases from V and 2 from J; bases not matched to a gene: 8. The CDR3 region has the DNA TGCGCCAGCAGCCGAGGGGTGACTAGCGCCTACGAGCAGTACTTC. Its translation is CASSRGVTSAYEQYF.

The chain carries TRBV12-3 or TRBV12-4 and TRBJ2-7; 11 bases are shared with TRBD2. The DNA end is a closer match to TRBJ2-5, so the J assignment may be wrong. This CDR3 has 16 residues. The CDR3 reads CASSFGLAGGGETQYF. The CDR3, as DNA: TGTGCCAGCAGTTTCGGGCTAGCGGGAGGTGGAGAGACCCAGTACTTC.

This clonotype was seen a handful of times. This chain connects TRBV29-1 to TRBJ2-3; 9 nucleotides align to TRBD2. Germline V CDR1 and CDR2: SQVTM, ANQGSEA. With 0 bases clipped from V and 4 bases from J, the junction kept 5 bases outside the gene matches. The CDR3 extends over 15 amino acids. The chain's CDR3 is CSVEDGGRAADTQYF. As DNA, the CDR3 is TGCAGCGTTGAAGACGGCGGGAGGGCCGCAGATACGCAGTATTTT.

This sequence joins TRBV25-1 and TRBJ2-3; D possibly corresponds to TRBD1 (5 bases). The V gene's germline CDR1 is MGHDK and CDR2 SYGVNS. There are 14 residues in the CDR3. Trimming left V 6 bases short and J 1 base short, with 11 bases between. The CDR3 reads CASSGQHGTDTQYF. CDR3 in DNA: TGTGCCAGCAGCGGACAACACGGCACAGATACGCAGTATTTT.